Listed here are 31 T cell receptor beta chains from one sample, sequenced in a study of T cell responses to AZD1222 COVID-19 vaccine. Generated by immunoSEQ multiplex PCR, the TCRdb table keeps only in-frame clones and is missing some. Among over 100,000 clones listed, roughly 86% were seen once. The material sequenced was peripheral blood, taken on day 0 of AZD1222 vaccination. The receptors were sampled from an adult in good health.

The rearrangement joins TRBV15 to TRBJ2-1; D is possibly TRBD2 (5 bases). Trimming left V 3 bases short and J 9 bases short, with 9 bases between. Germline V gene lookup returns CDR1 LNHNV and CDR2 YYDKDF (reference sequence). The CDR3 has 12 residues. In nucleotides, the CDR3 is TGTGCCACCAGCAGGGACTGGGCTGAGCAGTTCTTC. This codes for CATSRDWAEQFF.

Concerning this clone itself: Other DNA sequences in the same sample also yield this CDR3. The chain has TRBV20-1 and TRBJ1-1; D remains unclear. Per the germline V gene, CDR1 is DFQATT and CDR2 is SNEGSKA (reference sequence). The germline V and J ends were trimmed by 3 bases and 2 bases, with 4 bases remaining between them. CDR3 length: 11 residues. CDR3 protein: CSARGNTEAFF. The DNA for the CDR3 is TGCAGTGCTAGGGGAAACACTGAAGCTTTCTTT.

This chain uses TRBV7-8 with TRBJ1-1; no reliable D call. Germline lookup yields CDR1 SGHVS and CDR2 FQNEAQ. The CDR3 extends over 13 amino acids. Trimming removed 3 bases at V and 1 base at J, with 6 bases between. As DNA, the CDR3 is TGTGCCAGCAGCTTGTCAGCGAACACTGAAGCTTTCTTT. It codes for CASSLSANTEAFF.

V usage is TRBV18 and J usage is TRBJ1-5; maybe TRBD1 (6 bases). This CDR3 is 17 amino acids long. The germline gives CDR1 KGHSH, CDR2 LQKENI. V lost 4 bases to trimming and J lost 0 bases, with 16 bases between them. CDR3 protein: CASSRGAGGASNQPQHF. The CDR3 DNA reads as TGTGCCAGCTCACGGGGGGCTGGGGGGGCTAGCAATCAGCCCCAGCATTTT.

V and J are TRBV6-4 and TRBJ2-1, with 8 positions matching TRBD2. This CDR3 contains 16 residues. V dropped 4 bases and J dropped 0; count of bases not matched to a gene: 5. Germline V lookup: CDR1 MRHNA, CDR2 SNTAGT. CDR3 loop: CASSVSGASSYNEQFF. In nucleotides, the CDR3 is TGTGCCAGCAGTGTTAGCGGGGCGAGCTCCTACAATGAGCAGTTCTTC.

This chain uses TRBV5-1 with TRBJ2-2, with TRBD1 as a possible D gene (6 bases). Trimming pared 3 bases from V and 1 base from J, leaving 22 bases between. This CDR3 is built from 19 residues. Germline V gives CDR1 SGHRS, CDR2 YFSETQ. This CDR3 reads CASSSQVPSRGMNTGELFF. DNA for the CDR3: TGCGCCAGCAGCTCACAAGTACCCTCCAGGGGAATGAACACCGGGGAGCTGTTTTTT.

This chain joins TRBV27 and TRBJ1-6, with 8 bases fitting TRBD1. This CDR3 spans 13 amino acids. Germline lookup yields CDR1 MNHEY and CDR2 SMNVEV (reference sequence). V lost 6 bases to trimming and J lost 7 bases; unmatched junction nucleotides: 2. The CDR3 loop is CASRRQGNSPLHF. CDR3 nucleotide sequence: TGTGCCAGCAGGAGACAGGGGAATTCACCCCTCCACTTT.

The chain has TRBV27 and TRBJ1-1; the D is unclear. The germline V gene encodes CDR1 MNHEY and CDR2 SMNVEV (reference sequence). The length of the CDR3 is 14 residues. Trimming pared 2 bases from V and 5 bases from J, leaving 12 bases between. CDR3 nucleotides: TGTGCCAGCAGTTTACTGGCAGCCAGTACTGAAGCTTTCTTT. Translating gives CASSLLAASTEAFF.

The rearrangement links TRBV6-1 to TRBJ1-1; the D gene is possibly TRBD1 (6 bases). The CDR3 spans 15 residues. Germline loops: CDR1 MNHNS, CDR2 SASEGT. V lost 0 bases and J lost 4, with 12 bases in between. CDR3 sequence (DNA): TGTGCCAGCAGTGAAGCGACCGGGACAAGCACTGAAGCTTTCTTT. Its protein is CASSEATGTSTEAFF.

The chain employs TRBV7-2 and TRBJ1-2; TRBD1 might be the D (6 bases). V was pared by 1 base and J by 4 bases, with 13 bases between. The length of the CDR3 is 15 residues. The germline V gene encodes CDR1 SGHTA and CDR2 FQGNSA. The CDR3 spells CASSLEGGFAYGYTF. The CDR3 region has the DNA TGTGCCAGCAGCTTAGAGGGGGGGTTCGCCTATGGCTACACCTTC.

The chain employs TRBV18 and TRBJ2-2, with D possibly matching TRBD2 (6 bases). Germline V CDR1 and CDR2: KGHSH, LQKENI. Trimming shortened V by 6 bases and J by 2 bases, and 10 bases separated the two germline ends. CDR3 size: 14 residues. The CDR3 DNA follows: TGTGCCAGCTCGGCGGGACTCAACACCGGGGAGCTGTTTTTT. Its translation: CASSAGLNTGELFF.

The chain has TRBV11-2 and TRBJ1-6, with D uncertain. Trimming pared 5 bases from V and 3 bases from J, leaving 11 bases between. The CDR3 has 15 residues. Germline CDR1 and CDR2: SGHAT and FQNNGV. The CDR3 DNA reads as TGTGCCAGCAGCCTACGAGGTGGCTATAATTCACCCCTCCACTTT. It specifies CASSLRGGYNSPLHF.

CDR3 protein: CASRPTGPSEQFF. CDR3 sequence (DNA): TGTGCCAGCAGACCGACAGGGCCCAGTGAGCAGTTCTTC. The chain carries TRBV7-3 and TRBJ2-1; TRBD1 matches at 7 bases. Trimming at V came to 6 bases and at J to 9 bases, leaving 8 bases not matched to a gene. Germline V CDR1 and CDR2: SGHTA, FQGTGA. CDR3 length equals 13 residues. Full variable domain (missing parts from reference TRBV7-3 and TRBJ2-1): GAGVSQTPSNKVTEKGKYVELRCDPISGHTALYWYRQSLGQGPEFLIYFQGTGAADDSGLPNDRFFAVRPEGSVSTLKIQRTERGDSAVYLCASRPTGPSEQFFGPGTRLTVL.

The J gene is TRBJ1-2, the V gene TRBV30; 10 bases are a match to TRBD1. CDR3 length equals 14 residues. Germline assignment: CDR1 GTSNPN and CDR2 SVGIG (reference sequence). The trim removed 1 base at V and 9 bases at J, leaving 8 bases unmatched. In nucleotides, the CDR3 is TGTGCCTGGAGTGGGACAGGGGGTGGGGTTCGCTACACCTTC. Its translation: CAWSGTGGGVRYTF.

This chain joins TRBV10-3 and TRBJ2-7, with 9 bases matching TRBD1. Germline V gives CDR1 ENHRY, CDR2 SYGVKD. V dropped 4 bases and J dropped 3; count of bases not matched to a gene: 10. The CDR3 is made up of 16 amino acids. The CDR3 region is CAISGRRDRDVYEQYF. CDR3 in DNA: TGTGCCATCAGTGGGCGCCGGGACAGGGACGTCTACGAGCAGTACTTC.

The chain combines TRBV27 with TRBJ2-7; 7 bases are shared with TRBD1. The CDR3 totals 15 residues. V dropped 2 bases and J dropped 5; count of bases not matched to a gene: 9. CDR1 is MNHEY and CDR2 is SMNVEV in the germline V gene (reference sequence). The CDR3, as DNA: TGTGCCAGCAGTTTAAGGCCAGGGGGTATCGACGAGCAGTACTTC. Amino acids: CASSLRPGGIDEQYF.

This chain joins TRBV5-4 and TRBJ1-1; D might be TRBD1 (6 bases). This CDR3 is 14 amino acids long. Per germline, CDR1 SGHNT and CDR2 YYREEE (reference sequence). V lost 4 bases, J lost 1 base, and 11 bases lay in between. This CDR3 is CASSPTRGNTEAFF. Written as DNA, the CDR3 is TGTGCCAGCAGCCCTACCAGGGGGAACACTGAAGCTTTCTTT.

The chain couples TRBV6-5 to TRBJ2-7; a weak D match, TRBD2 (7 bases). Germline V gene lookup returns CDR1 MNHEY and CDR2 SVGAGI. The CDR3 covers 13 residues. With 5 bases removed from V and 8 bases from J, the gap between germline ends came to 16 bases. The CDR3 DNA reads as TGTGCCAGCAGTAGGGGGGGAGGTTTTAAGCAGTACTTC. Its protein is CASSRGGGFKQYF.

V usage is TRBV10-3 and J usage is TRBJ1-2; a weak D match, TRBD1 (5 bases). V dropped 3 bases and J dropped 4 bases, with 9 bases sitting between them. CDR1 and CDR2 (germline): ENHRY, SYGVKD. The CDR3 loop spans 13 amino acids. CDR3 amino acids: CAISDGAAYGYTF. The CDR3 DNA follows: TGTGCCATCAGTGACGGGGCTGCCTATGGCTACACCTTC.

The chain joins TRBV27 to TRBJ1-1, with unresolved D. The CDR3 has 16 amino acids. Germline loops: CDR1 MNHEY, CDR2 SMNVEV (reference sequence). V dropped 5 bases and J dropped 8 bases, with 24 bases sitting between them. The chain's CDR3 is CASSPRNGFQSPEAFF. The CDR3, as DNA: TGTGCCAGCAGTCCCAGGAATGGTTTCCAATCTCCCGAAGCTTTCTTT.

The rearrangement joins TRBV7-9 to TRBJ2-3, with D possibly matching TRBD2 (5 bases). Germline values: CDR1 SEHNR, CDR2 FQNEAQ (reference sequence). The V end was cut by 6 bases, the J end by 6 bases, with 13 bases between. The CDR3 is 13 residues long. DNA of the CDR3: TGTGCCAGCAGTTTATCGTGGGAGGATACGCAGTATTTT. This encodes CASSLSWEDTQYF.

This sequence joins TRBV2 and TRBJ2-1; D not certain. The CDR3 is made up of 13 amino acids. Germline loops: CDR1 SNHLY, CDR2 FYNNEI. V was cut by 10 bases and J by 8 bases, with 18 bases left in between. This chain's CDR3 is CATNRPLEDEQFF. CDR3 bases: TGTGCCACCAACCGGCCACTTGAGGATGAGCAGTTCTTC.

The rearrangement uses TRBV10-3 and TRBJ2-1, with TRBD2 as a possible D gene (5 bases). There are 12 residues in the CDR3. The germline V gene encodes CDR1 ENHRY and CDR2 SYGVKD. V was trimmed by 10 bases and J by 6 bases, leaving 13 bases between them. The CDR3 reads CASSVNGNEQFF. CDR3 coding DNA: TGTGCCAGTAGCGTAAACGGCAATGAGCAGTTCTTC.

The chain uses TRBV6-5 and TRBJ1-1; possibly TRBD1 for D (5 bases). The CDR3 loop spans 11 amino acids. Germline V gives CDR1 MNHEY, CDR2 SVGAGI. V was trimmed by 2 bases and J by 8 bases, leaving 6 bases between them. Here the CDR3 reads CASSYRGEAFF. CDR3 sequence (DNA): TGTGCCAGCAGTTACAGGGGAGAAGCTTTCTTT.

CDR3 region: CASSPTRQGAMETQYF. CDR3 sequence (DNA): TGCGCCAGCAGCCCAACGCGACAGGGGGCAATGGAGACCCAGTACTTC. The V and J genes are TRBV5-1 and TRBJ2-5; 10 nucleotides line up with TRBD1. Per germline, CDR1 SGHRS and CDR2 YFSETQ. V gave up 4 bases and J gave up 5 bases; unmatched junction bases: 11. This CDR3 has 16 amino acids.

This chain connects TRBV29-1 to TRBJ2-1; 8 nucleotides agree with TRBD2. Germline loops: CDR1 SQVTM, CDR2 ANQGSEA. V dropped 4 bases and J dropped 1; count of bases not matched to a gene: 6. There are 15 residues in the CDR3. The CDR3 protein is CSVGRGVVSYNEQFF. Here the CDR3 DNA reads TGCAGCGTTGGGCGGGGGGTGGTATCCTACAATGAGCAGTTCTTC.

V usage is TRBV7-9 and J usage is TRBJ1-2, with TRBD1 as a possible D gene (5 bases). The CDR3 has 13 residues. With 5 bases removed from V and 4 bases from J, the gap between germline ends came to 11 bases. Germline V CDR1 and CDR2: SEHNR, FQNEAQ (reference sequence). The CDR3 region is CASSNAGFYGYTF. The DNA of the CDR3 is TGTGCCAGCAGCAACGCAGGGTTCTATGGCTACACCTTC.

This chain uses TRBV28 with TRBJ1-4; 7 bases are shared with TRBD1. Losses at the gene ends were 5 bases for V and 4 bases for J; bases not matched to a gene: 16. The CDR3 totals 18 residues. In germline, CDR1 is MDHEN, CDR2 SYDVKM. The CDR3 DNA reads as TGTGCCAGCAGTCAGCGGACAGGAAGGAAACAAAATAATGAAAAACTGTTTTTT. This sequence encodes CASSQRTGRKQNNEKLFF.

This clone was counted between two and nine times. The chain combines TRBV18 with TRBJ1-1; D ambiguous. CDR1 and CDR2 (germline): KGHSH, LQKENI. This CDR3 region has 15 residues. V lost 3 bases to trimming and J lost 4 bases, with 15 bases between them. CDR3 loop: CASSPRREAGTEAFF. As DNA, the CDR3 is TGTGCCAGCTCACCCAGACGGGAGGCGGGCACTGAAGCTTTCTTT.

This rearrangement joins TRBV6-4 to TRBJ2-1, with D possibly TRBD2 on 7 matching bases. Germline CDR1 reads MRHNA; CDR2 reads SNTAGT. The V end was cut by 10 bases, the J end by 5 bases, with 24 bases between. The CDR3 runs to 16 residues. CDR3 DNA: TGTGCCACGCCAGAAGGGGGGGTCCGGTCAAACAATGAGCAGTTCTTC. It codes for CATPEGGVRSNNEQFF.

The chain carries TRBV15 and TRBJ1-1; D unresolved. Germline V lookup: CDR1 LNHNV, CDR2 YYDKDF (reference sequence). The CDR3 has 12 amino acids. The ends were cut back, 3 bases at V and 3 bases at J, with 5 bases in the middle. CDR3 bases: TGTGCCACCAGCAGCTCACACACTGAAGCTTTCTTT. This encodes CATSSSHTEAFF.